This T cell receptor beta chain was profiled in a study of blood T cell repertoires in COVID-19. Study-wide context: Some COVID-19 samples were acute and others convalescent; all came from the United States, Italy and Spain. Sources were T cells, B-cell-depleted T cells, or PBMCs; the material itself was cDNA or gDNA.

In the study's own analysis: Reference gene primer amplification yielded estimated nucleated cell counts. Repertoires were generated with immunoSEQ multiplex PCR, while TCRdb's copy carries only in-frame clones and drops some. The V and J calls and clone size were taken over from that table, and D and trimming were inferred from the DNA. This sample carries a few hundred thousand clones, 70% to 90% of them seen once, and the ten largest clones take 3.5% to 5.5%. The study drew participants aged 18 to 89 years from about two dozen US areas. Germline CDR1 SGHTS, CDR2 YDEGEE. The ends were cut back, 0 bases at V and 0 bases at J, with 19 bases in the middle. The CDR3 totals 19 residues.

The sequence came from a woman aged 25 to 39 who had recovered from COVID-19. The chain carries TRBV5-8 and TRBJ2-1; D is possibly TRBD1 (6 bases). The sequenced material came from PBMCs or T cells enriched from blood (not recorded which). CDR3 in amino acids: CASSLGTANPPSSYNEQFF. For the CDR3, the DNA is TGTGCCAGCAGCTTGGGGACAGCTAACCCCCCGAGCTCCTACAATGAGCAGTTCTTC.